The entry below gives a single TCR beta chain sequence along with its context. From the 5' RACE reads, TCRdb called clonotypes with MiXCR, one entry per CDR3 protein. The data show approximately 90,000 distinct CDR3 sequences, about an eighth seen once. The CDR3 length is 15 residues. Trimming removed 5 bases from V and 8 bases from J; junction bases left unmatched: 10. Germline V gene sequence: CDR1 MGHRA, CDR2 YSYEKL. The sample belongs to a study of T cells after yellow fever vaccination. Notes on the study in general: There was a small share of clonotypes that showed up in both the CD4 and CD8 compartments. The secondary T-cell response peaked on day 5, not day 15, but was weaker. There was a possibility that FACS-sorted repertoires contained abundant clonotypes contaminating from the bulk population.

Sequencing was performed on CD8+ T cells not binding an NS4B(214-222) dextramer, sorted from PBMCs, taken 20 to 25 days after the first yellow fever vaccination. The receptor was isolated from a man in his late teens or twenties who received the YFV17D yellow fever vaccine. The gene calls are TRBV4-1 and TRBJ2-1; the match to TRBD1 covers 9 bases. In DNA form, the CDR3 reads TGCGCCAGCAGCAAAACAGGGGGCCAATTCGATGAGCAGTTCTTC. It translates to CASSKTGGQFDEQFF.